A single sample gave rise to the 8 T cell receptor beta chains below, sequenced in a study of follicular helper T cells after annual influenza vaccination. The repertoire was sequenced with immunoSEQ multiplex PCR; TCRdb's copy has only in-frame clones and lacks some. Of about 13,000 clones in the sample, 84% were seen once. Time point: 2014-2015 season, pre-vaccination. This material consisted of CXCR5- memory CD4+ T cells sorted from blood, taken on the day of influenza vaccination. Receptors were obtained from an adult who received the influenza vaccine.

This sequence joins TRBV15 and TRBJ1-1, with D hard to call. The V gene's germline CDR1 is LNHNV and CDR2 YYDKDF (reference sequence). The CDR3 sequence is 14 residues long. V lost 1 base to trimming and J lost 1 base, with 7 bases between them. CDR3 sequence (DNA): TGTGCCACCAGCAGAGGGGCAGCGAACACTGAAGCTTTCTTT. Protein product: CATSRGAANTEAFF.

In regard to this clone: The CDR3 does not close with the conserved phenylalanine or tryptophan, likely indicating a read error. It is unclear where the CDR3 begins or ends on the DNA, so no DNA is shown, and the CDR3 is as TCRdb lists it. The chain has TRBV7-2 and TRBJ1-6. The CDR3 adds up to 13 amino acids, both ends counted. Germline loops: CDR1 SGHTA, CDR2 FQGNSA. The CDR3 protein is CASSDPRRGALKV.

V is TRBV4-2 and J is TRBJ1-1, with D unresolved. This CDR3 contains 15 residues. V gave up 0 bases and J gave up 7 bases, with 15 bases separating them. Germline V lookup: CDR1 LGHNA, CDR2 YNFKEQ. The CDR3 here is CASSQDQRPWGEAFF. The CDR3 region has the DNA TGTGCCAGCAGCCAAGATCAACGACCATGGGGTGAAGCTTTCTTT.

The CDR3 nucleotides are TGTGCCATCAGTGGAGGGGCCGGGGGCACCGGGGAGCTGTTTTTT. This sequence encodes CAISGGAGGTGELFF. This chain links TRBV10-3 with TRBJ2-2, with D maybe TRBD2 (6 bases). The V gene lost 4 bases and the J gene lost 4 bases, with 13 bases spanning the gap. The CDR3 has 15 residues. The germline V gene encodes CDR1 ENHRY and CDR2 SYGVKD.

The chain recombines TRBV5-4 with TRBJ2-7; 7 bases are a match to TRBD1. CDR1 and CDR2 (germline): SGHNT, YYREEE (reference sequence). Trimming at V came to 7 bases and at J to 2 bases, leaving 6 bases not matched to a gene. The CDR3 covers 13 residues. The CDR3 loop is CASGDSLTYEQYF. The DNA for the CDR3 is TGTGCCAGCGGGGACAGTCTAACCTACGAGCAGTACTTC.

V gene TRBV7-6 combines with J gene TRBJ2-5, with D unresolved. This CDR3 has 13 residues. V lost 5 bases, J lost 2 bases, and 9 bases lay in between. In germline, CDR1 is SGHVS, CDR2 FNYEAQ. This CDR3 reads CASSHYIQETQYF. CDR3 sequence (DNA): TGTGCCAGCAGCCATTACATTCAAGAGACCCAGTACTTC. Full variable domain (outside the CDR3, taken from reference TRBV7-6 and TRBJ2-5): GAGVSQSPRYKVTKRGQDVALRCDPISGHVSLYWYRQALGQGPEFLTYFNYEAQQDKSGLPNDRFSAERPEGSISTLTIQRTEQRDSAMYRCASSHYIQETQYFGPGTRLLVL.

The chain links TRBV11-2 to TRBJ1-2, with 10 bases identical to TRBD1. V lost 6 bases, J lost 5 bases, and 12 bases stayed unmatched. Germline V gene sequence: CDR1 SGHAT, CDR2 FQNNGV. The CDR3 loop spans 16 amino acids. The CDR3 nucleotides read TGTGCCAGCAGACATCCGGGACAGGGGATCGGGTATGGCTACACCTTC. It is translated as CASRHPGQGIGYGYTF.

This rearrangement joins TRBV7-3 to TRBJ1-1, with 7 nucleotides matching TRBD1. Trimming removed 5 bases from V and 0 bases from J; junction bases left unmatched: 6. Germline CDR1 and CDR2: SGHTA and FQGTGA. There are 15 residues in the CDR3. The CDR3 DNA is TGTGCCAGCAGCCCTACAGGGGCGCTGAACACTGAAGCTTTCTTT. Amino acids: CASSPTGALNTEAFF.